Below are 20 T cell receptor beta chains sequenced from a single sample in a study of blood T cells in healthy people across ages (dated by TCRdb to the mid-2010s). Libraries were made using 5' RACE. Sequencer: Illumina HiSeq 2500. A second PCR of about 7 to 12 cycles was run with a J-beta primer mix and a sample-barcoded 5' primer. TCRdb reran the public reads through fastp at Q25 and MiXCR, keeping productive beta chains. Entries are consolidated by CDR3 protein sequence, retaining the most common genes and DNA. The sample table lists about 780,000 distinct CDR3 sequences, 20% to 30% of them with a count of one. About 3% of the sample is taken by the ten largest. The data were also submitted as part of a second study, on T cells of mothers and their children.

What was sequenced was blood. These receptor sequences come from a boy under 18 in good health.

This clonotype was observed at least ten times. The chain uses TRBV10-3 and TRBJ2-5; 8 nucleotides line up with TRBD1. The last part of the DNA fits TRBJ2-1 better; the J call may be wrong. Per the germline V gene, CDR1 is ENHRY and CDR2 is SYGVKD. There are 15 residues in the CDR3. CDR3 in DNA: TGTGCCATCAGTGAGAATGGACAGGGTTGGCATGAGCAGTTCTTC. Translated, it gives CAISENGQGWHEQFF.

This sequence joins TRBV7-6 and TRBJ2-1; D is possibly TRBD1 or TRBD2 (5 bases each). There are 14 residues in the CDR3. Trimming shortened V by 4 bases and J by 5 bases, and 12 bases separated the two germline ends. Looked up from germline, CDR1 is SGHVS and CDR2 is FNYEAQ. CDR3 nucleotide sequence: TGTGCCAGCAGCTCAGGGACGGGACACAATGAGCAGTTCTTC. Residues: CASSSGTGHNEQFF.

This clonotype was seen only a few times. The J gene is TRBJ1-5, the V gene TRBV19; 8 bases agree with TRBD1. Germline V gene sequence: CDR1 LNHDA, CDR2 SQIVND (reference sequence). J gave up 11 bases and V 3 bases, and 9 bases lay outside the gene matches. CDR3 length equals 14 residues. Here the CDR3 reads CASSIGTGGSAQHF. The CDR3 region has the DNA TGTGCCAGTAGTATCGGGACAGGTGGTTCGGCCCAGCATTTT.

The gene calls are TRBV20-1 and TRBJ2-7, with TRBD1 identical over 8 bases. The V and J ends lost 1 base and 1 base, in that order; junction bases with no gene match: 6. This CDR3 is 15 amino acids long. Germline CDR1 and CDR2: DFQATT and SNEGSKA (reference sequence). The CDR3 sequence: CSARGGQGGSYEQYF. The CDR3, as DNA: TGCAGTGCTAGAGGAGGACAGGGAGGTTCCTACGAGCAGTACTTC.

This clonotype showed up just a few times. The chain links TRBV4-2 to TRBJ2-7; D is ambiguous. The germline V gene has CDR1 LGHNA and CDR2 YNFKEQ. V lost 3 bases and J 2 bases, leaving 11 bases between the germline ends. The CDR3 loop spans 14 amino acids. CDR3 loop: CASSQRPNPYEQYF. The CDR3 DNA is TGTGCCAGCAGCCAGAGACCCAACCCCTACGAGCAGTACTTC.

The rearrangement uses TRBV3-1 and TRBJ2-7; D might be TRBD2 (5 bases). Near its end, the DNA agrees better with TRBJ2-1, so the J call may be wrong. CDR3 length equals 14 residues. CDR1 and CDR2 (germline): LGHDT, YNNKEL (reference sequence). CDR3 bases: TGTGCCAGCAGCCAACCCAGGACGGGATATGAGCAGTTCTTC. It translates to CASSQPRTGYEQFF.

The CDR3 sequence is CASSLRADSYNSPLHF. The CDR3 DNA reads as TGTGCCAGCAGCCTCAGGGCGGACTCCTATAATTCACCCCTCCACTTT. The V gene is TRBV7-2, the J gene TRBJ1-6, with D tentatively TRBD1 (5 bases). The ends were cut back, 5 bases at V and 0 bases at J, with 11 bases in the middle. This CDR3 has 16 residues. Germline-derived CDR1 and CDR2 are SGHTA and FQGNSA. The full variable domain, in which reference TRBV7-2 and TRBJ1-6 provide the parts outside the CDR3, is GAGVSQSPSNKVTEKGKDVELRCDPISGHTALYWYRQSLGQGLEFLIYFQGNSAPDKSGLPSDRFSAERTGGSVSTLTIQRTQQEDSAVYLCASSLRADSYNSPLHFGNGTRLTVT.

The CDR3 coding sequence is TGTGCCTGGAGAAAATTGCTGAACACTGAAGCTTTCTTT. It translates to CAWRKLLNTEAFF. The rearrangement uses TRBV30 and TRBJ1-1; no clear D. CDR3 size: 13 residues. The V gene lost 3 bases and the J gene lost 0 bases, with 8 bases spanning the gap. The germline CDR1 and CDR2 sequences are GTSNPN and SVGIG (reference sequence). The variable domain in full, completed from reference TRBV30 and TRBJ1-1, reads SQTIHQWPATLVQPVGSPLSLECTVEGTSNPNLYWYRQAAGRGLQLLFYSVGIGQISSEVPQNLSASRPQDRQFILSSKKLLLSDSGFYLCAWRKLLNTEAFFGQGTRLTVV.

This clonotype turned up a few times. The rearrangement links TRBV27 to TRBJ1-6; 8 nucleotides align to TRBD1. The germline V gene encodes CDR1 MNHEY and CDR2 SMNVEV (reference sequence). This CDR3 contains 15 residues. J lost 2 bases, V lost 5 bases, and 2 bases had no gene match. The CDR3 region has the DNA TGTGCCAGCAGTCAGACAGGGGCCTATAATTCACCCCTCCACTTT. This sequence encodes CASSQTGAYNSPLHF.

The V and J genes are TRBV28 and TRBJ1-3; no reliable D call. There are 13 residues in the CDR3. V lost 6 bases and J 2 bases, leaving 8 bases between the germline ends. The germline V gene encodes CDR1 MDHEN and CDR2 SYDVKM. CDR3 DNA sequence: TGTGCCAGCAGACAGATTCCTGGAAACACCATATATTTT. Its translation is CASRQIPGNTIYF.

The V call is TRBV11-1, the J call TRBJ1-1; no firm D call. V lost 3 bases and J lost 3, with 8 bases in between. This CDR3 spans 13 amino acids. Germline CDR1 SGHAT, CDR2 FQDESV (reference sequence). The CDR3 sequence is CASSFLLDTEAFF. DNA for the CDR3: TGTGCCAGCAGCTTTCTCTTGGACACTGAAGCTTTCTTT.

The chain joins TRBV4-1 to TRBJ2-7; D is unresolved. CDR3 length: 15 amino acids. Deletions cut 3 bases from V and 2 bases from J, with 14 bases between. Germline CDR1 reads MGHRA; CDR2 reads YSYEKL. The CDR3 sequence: CASSHPPDTTYEQYF. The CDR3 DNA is TGCGCCAGCAGCCATCCCCCAGATACCACCTACGAGCAGTACTTC.

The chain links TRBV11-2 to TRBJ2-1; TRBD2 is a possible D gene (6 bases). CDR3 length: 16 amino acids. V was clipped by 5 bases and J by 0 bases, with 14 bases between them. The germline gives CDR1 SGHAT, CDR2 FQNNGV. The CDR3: CASSPVGGNSYNEQFF. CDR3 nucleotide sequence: TGTGCCAGCAGCCCCGTCGGGGGAAACTCCTACAATGAGCAGTTCTTC. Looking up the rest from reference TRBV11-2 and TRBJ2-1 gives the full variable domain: EAGVAQSPRYKIIEKRQSVAFWCNPISGHATLYWYQQILGQGPKLLIQFQNNGVVDDSQLPKDRFSAERLKGVDSTLKIQPAKLEDSAVYLCASSPVGGNSYNEQFFGPGTRLTVL.

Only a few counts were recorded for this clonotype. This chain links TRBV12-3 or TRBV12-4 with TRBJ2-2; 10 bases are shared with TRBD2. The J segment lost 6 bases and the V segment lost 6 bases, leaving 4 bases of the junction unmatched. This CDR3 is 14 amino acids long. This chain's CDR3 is CASRDLAGAGELFF. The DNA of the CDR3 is TGTGCCAGCAGGGATCTAGCGGGGGCCGGGGAGCTGTTTTTT.

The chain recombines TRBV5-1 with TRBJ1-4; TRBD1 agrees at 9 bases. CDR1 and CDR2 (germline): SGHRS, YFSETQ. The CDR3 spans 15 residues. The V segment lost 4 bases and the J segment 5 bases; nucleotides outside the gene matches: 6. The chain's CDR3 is CASSPHRGHNEKLFF. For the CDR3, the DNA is TGCGCCAGCAGCCCACACAGGGGGCACAATGAAAAACTGTTTTTT.

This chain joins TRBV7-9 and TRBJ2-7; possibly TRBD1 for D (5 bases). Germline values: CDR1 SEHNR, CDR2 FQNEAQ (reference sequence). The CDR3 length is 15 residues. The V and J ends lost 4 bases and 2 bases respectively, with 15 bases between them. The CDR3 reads CASSSTGTTPYEQYF. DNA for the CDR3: TGTGCCAGCAGCTCCACAGGCACCACCCCCTACGAGCAGTACTTC.

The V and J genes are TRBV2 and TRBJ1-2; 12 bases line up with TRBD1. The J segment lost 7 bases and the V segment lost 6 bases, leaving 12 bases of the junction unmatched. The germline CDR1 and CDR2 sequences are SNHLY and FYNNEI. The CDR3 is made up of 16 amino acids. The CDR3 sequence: CASRESTGTGGLGYTF. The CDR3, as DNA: TGTGCCAGCAGGGAGAGCACCGGGACAGGGGGCCTTGGCTACACCTTC.

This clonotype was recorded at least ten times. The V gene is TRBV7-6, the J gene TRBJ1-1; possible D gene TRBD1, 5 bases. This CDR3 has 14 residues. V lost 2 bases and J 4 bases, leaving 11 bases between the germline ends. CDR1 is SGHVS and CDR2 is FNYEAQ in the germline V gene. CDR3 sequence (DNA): TGTGCCAGCAGCTTAATCCAGGGTACCACTGAAGCTTTCTTT. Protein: CASSLIQGTTEAFF.

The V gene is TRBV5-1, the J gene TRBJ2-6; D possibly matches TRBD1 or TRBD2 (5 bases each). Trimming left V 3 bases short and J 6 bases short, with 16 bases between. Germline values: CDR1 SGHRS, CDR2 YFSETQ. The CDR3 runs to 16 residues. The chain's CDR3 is CASSSGTGRQANVLTF. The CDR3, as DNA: TGCGCCAGCAGCTCCGGGACGGGTAGACAGGCCAACGTCCTGACTTTC. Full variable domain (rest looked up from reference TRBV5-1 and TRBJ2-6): KAGVTQTPRYLIKTRGQQVTLSCSPISGHRSVSWYQQTPGQGLQFLFEYFSETQRNKGNFPGRFSGRQFSNSRSEMNVSTLELGDSALYLCASSSGTGRQANVLTFGAGSRLTVL.

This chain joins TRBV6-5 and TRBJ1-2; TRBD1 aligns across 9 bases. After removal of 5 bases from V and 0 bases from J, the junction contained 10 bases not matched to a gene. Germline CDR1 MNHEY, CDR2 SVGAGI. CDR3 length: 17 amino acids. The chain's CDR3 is CASSTQGQGPSNYGYTF. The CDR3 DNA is TGTGCCAGCAGTACTCAGGGACAGGGACCCTCTAACTATGGCTACACCTTC.